A selection of T cell receptor beta chains follows, all from one sample in a study of shared clonotypes between healthy human individuals. Using immunoSEQ multiplex PCR, the repertoire was profiled, and TCRdb retains in-frame clones only, with some absent. The repertoire holds about 1.5 million clones, with 95% to 99% as singletons. The sequenced sample was naive CD4+ T cells sorted from blood. The receptors stem from a man younger than 40 in good health. Each CDR3 is given with its conserved first and last residue. The D gene is left open where the match is weak. Only part of the rows carry a size: once, few, many, or a class if the clone is expanded.

abundance,j_gene,v_gene,d_gene,CDR3aa,CDR3nt
-,TRBJ2-7,TRBV14,-,CASSQASGFEQYF,TGTGCCAGCAGCCAAGCTTCCGGGTTCGAGCAGTACTTC
-,TRBJ1-5,TRBV11-3,-,CASSSRHLRNQPQHF,TGTGCCAGCAGCTCCCGACACCTTCGGAATCAGCCCCAGCATTTT
once,TRBJ2-4,TRBV4-3,-,CASSQDWRGNIQYF,TGCGCCAGCAGCCAAGACTGGAGGGGGAACATTCAGTACTTC
-,TRBJ1-1,TRBV9,-,CASSVGGVGLNTEAFF,TGTGCCAGCAGCGTAGGGGGGGTTGGACTGAACACTGAAGCTTTCTTT
-,TRBJ2-1,TRBV28,TRBD2,CASSSPQGLVGYNEQFF,TGTGCCAGCAGTTCCCCCCAGGGACTAGTCGGCTACAATGAGCAGTTCTTC
-,TRBJ1-1,TRBV7-9,-,CASSGSEAFF,TGTGCCAGCAGCGGGAGTGAAGCTTTCTTT
-,TRBJ2-1,TRBV7-6,-,CATGDISSYNEQFF,TGTGCCACGGGCGACATCAGCTCCTACAATGAGCAGTTCTTC
-,TRBJ2-7,TRBV27,TRBD1,CATLSQGSYEQYF,TGTGCCACCCTGTCACAGGGGTCCTACGAGCAGTACTTC
-,TRBJ1-5,TRBV6-5,-,CASNRLAGGEPQHF,TGTGCCAGCAACAGGTTAGCGGGGGGCGAGCCCCAGCATTTT
once,TRBJ1-5,TRBV7-9,TRBD1,CASSSTRGGNQPQHF,TGTGCCAGCAGCTCAACCAGGGGGGGCAATCAGCCCCAGCATTTT
-,TRBJ2-1,TRBV9,TRBD2,CASSGRRSGSAYNEQFF,TGTGCCAGCAGCGGACGCCGTAGCGGGAGTGCTTACAATGAGCAGTTCTTC
-,TRBJ2-3,TRBV20-1,-,CSAQITDTQYF,TGCAGTGCCCAAATTACAGATACGCAGTATTTT
-,TRBJ2-7,TRBV9,TRBD1,CASSIGQGAPYEQYF,TGTGCCAGCAGCATCGGACAGGGGGCCCCCTACGAGCAGTACTTC
-,TRBJ2-7,TRBV7-8,-,CASSTTQPYEQYF,TGTGCCAGCAGCACCACACAGCCCTACGAGCAGTACTTC
-,TRBJ1-1,TRBV6-6,-,CASNPAYRGTEAFF,TGTGCCAGCAATCCGGCCTATCGAGGAACTGAAGCTTTCTTT
-,TRBJ2-1,TRBV11-2,-,CASNPRGTTNNEQFF,TGTGCCAGCAATCCCAGGGGTACAACTAACAATGAGCAGTTCTTC
-,TRBJ2-1,TRBV7-6,-,CASSLLSTSGYNEQFF,TGTGCCAGCAGCTTACTGTCTACATCGGGGTACAATGAGCAGTTCTTC
-,TRBJ2-1,TRBV7-8,TRBD2,CASSLALAGAGEQFF,TGTGCCAGCAGCTTAGCGCTAGCGGGAGCAGGTGAGCAGTTCTTC
-,TRBJ2-1,TRBV9,-,CASSSPRDDEQFF,TGTGCCAGCAGCTCACCTAGGGACGATGAGCAGTTCTTC
-,TRBJ2-1,TRBV19,TRBD2,CASRNGREGYLSIEQFF,TGTGCCAGTAGGAATGGCCGGGAGGGCTATTTATCTATTGAGCAGTTCTTC
-,TRBJ2-3,TRBV28,-,CASSSSHGSQYF,TGTGCCAGCAGCTCATCACACGGGTCGCAGTATTTT